This passage covers 29 T cell receptor beta chains from one sample sequenced in a study of OX40 agonist ivuxolimab in advanced cancers. Here immunoSEQ multiplex PCR was the method, and the copy in TCRdb shows in-frame clones only, minus some. The data contain more than 50,000 clones, about 90% of them singletons. This specimen consisted of CD4+ or CD8+ T cells sorted from blood, obtained in a trial of the OX40 agonist ivuxolimab. The receptors were gathered from an adult with an advanced solid tumor such as melanoma, head and neck, liver or kidney cancer.

The V call is TRBV7-2, the J call TRBJ2-3, with D possibly being TRBD1 (5 bases). The CDR3 is 18 residues long. Germline CDR1 is SGHTA and CDR2 is FQGNSA. Trimming took 2 bases from V and 5 from J, leaving 23 bases between them. This CDR3 reads CASSLIPAWGTQGDTQYF. The CDR3 nucleotides are TGTGCCAGCAGCTTAATCCCCGCTTGGGGCACCCAGGGAGATACGCAGTATTTT.

The table lists this clone with a count of one. The chain carries TRBV5-1 and TRBJ2-3; no definite D call. From germline, CDR1 is SGHRS and CDR2 YFSETQ. CDR3 size: 13 residues. The V and J ends lost 2 bases and 5 bases respectively, with 9 bases between them. For the CDR3, the DNA is TGCGCCAGCAGCTTTATAGAGGAAGATACGCAGTATTTT. Protein product: CASSFIEEDTQYF.

J is TRBJ2-2 and V is TRBV5-5, with 8 bases lining up with TRBD1. Germline V gene sequence: CDR1 SGHKS, CDR2 YYEKEE (reference sequence). Germline trimming cut 2 bases from V and 5 bases from J; bases unmatched to any gene: 5. The CDR3 has 15 amino acids. In DNA form, the CDR3 reads TGTGCCAGCAGCTTCACAGGGGGAGTAACCGGGGAGCTGTTTTTT. Amino acids: CASSFTGGVTGELFF.

The chain recombines TRBV2 with TRBJ2-3; D tentatively reads TRBD1 or TRBD2 (6 bases each). The CDR3 runs to 14 residues. Trimming shortened V by 6 bases and J by 2 bases, and 12 bases separated the two germline ends. Germline lookup yields CDR1 SNHLY and CDR2 FYNNEI. CDR3 in DNA: TGTGCCAGCAGGAGGGGGGACACCACAGATACGCAGTATTTT. Residues: CASRRGDTTDTQYF.

The genes are TRBV18 and TRBJ2-7; D might be TRBD2 (5 bases). Germline lookup yields CDR1 KGHSH and CDR2 LQKENI. The CDR3 sequence is 15 residues long. The V end lost 2 bases, the J end lost 1 base, and 12 bases lay between the germline ends. CDR3 in amino acids: CASSPAGRSSYEQYF. The CDR3 bases are TGTGCCAGCTCACCAGCGGGTCGCAGTTCCTACGAGCAGTACTTC. Combining the CDR3 with reference TRBV18 and TRBJ2-7 gives the whole variable domain NAGVMQNPRHLVRRRGQEARLRCSPMKGHSHVYWYRQLPEEGLKFMVYLQKENIIDESGMPKERFSAEFPKEGPSILRIQQVVRGDSAAYFCASSPAGRSSYEQYFGPGTRLTVT.

The chain recombines TRBV7-9 with TRBJ1-1; 7 nucleotides align to TRBD1. The CDR3 has 16 residues. The germline V gene encodes CDR1 SEHNR and CDR2 FQNEAQ (reference sequence). After removal of 6 bases from V and 3 bases from J, the junction contained 13 bases not matched to a gene. CDR3: CASSKLTGIRDTEAFF. DNA for the CDR3: TGTGCCAGCAGTAAACTGACAGGGATAAGGGACACTGAAGCTTTCTTT.

The chain employs TRBV19 and TRBJ2-5; possible D gene TRBD1, 5 bases. V dropped 3 bases and J dropped 0 bases, with 11 bases sitting between them. CDR3 size: 15 residues. Germline V gene data show CDR1 as LNHDA and CDR2 as SQIVND (reference sequence). CDR3 in DNA: TGTGCCAGTAGTATTGGTGTAGGGGACCAAGAGACCCAGTACTTC. Translated: CASSIGVGDQETQYF.

The chain combines TRBV9 with TRBJ2-3, with 9 positions matching TRBD1. The CDR3 is made up of 16 amino acids. CDR1 is SGDLS and CDR2 is YYNGEE in the germline V gene. Trimming at V came to 2 bases and at J to 2 bases, leaving 6 bases not matched to a gene. CDR3 bases: TGTGCCAGCAGCGTGCCCGGGACAGGGTACACAGATACGCAGTATTTT. Translated, it gives CASSVPGTGYTDTQYF.

This chain connects TRBV5-1 to TRBJ2-1, with 9 bases aligning to TRBD1. Trimming removed 0 bases from V and 3 bases from J; junction bases left unmatched: 4. Germline V gene sequence: CDR1 SGHRS, CDR2 YFSETQ. The CDR3 runs 16 residues. CDR3 residues: CASSLEGTGYYNEQFF. The CDR3 region has the DNA TGCGCCAGCAGCTTGGAAGGGACAGGGTACTACAATGAGCAGTTCTTC.

The sample holds one count of this clone. The chain couples TRBV5-1 to TRBJ2-1; D is possibly TRBD2 (7 bases). Trimming pared 4 bases from V and 5 bases from J, leaving 16 bases between. CDR1 and CDR2 (germline): SGHRS, YFSETQ. The CDR3 extends over 15 amino acids. CDR3 amino acids: CASSPPGGQDNEQFF. As DNA, the CDR3 is TGCGCCAGCAGCCCCCCCGGGGGGCAGGACAATGAGCAGTTCTTC.

This chain connects TRBV5-3 to TRBJ2-6, with D possibly being TRBD1 or TRBD2 (5 bases each). TRBV5-3 counts as an open reading frame of uncertain function. CDR3 size: 16 residues. V dropped 4 bases and J dropped 2 bases, with 13 bases sitting between them. In nucleotides, the CDR3 is TGTGCCAGAAGCCAGAGACGAGGGGCTGGGGCCAACGTCCTGACTTTC. Translated, it gives CARSQRRGAGANVLTF.

The genes are TRBV5-4 and TRBJ2-5; D might be TRBD1 (6 bases). Germline V lookup: CDR1 SGHNT, CDR2 YYREEE (reference sequence). The CDR3 has 16 residues. Trimming removed 3 bases from V and 7 bases from J, with 22 bases in between. The CDR3 DNA follows: TGTGCCAGCAGCTGGGGGCCAAACTCCTCCGGCGGGACCCAGTACTTC. It yields the protein CASSWGPNSSGGTQYF.

This clone was observed a handful of times. The CDR3 loop is CAIRRLDRAGNSPLHF. CDR3 DNA: TGTGCCATCAGAAGACTGGACAGGGCGGGAAATTCACCCCTCCACTTT. J is TRBJ1-6 and V is TRBV10-3; 8 nucleotides align to TRBD1. V dropped 6 bases and J dropped 7; count of bases not matched to a gene: 11. The CDR3 runs 16 residues. Germline CDR1 reads ENHRY; CDR2 reads SYGVKD.

This clone has just a few counts. The chain links TRBV7-6 to TRBJ1-2; D unresolved. Deletions cut 5 bases from V and 2 bases from J, with 9 bases between. The CDR3 contains 13 residues. Germline CDR1 is SGHVS and CDR2 is FNYEAQ. The CDR3 nucleotides are TGTGCCAGCAGCGTCGGGGAAAACTATGGCTACACCTTC. This translates into CASSVGENYGYTF.

V gene TRBV5-1 combines with J gene TRBJ2-6; 10 bases are shared with TRBD1. The germline gives CDR1 SGHRS, CDR2 YFSETQ. J was trimmed by 2 bases and V by 5 bases; bases with no gene match: 7. CDR3 length equals 17 residues. CDR3 in DNA: TGCGCCAGCAGAGGGACAGGGGCCGGAACTGGGGCCAACGTCCTGACTTTC. Its translation is CASRGTGAGTGANVLTF.

The chain links TRBV28 to TRBJ2-5, with 11 positions matching TRBD1. J was trimmed by 5 bases and V by 6 bases; bases with no gene match: 8. The CDR3 runs 15 residues. Germline CDR1 and CDR2: MDHEN and SYDVKM. For the CDR3, the DNA is TGTGCCAGCAGCCTCGGGACAGGGGGTTACGAGACCCAGTACTTC. Translation: CASSLGTGGYETQYF. Full variable domain (missing parts from reference TRBV28 and TRBJ2-5): DVKVTQSSRYLVKRTGEKVFLECVQDMDHENMFWYRQDPGLGLRLIYFSYDVKMKEKGDIPEGYSVSREKKERFSLILESASTNQTSMYLCASSLGTGGYETQYFGPGTRLLVL.

The rearrangement links TRBV2 to TRBJ2-7; D not certain. The CDR3 spans 13 residues. CDR1 and CDR2 (germline): SNHLY, FYNNEI. V was trimmed by 6 bases and J by 0 bases, leaving 9 bases between them. The CDR3 loop is CASRGASSYEQYF. The CDR3 bases are TGTGCCAGCAGAGGTGCGAGCTCCTACGAGCAGTACTTC.

This clone occurred a few times. The chain joins TRBV19 to TRBJ1-1; D uncertain. The CDR3 totals 12 residues. Trimming removed 6 bases at V and 1 base at J, with 6 bases between. Germline CDR1 LNHDA, CDR2 SQIVND (reference sequence). Here the CDR3 reads CASSYRNTEAFF. DNA for the CDR3: TGTGCCAGTAGCTATAGGAACACTGAAGCTTTCTTT.

The V and J genes are TRBV28 and TRBJ2-6; no definite D call. Trimming took off 6 bases at V and 1 base at J, with 1 base between the two ends. The CDR3 is 12 residues long. The germline V gene has CDR1 MDHEN and CDR2 SYDVKM. The CDR3 is CASRSGANVLTF. The CDR3 nucleotides are TGTGCCAGCAGATCTGGGGCCAACGTCCTGACTTTC.

This sequence joins TRBV5-4 and TRBJ1-4, with 10 bases identical to TRBD1. This CDR3 region has 15 residues. V lost 2 bases and J lost 8; bases outside the gene matches: 6. Per germline, CDR1 SGHNT and CDR2 YYREEE (reference sequence). The DNA of the CDR3 is TGTGCCAGCAGCTTTAGACAGGGGGCAGGGGAAAAACTGTTTTTT. Protein: CASSFRQGAGEKLFF.

The J gene is TRBJ2-7, the V gene TRBV7-8; 8 positions agree with TRBD1. The CDR3 has 15 residues. J gave up 2 bases and V 3 bases, and 6 bases lay outside the gene matches. The germline CDR1 and CDR2 sequences are SGHVS and FQNEAQ. This CDR3 is CASSFERTGTYEQYF. CDR3 nucleotides: TGTGCCAGCAGCTTTGAGCGGACAGGGACCTACGAGCAGTACTTC.

The V call is TRBV11-1, the J call TRBJ1-2, with 7 bases identical to TRBD1. CDR1 is SGHAT and CDR2 is FQDESV in the germline V gene (reference sequence). This CDR3 is 14 amino acids long. V shed 4 bases, J shed 6 bases, and the junction held 8 bases outside the gene matches. CDR3 region: CASSSYGDRDGYTF. For the CDR3, the DNA is TGTGCCAGCAGCTCATATGGGGACAGAGATGGCTACACCTTC.

V and J are TRBV27 and TRBJ2-7; D may correspond to TRBD1 or TRBD2 (6 bases each). Germline values: CDR1 MNHEY, CDR2 SMNVEV (reference sequence). CDR3 length: 13 residues. Trimming cost V 6 bases and J 1 base, with 10 bases left between them. The CDR3: CASRRDKSYEQYF. The CDR3 DNA is TGTGCCAGCAGGCGGGACAAATCCTACGAGCAGTACTTC.

V and J are TRBV19 and TRBJ1-2; 8 bases agree with TRBD1. V gave up 2 bases and J gave up 8 bases; unmatched junction bases: 7. CDR3 length equals 14 residues. Germline lookup yields CDR1 LNHDA and CDR2 SQIVND (reference sequence). The CDR3 sequence: CASSISDRGEGYTF. The DNA of the CDR3 is TGTGCCAGTAGTATAAGTGACAGGGGAGAAGGCTACACCTTC.

The V and J genes are TRBV25-1 and TRBJ2-3, with D possibly matching TRBD2 (5 bases). Trimming left V 6 bases short and J 0 bases short, with 10 bases between. This CDR3 has 14 residues. The germline V gene has CDR1 MGHDK and CDR2 SYGVNS. This chain's CDR3 is CASSPGLSTDTQYF. The DNA of the CDR3 is TGTGCCAGCAGCCCAGGACTTAGCACAGATACGCAGTATTTT.

The chain has TRBV7-9 and TRBJ2-5, with 8 nucleotides matching TRBD2. The J call is uncertain, as TRBJ2-7 better fits the DNA end. The germline gives CDR1 SEHNR, CDR2 FQNEAQ (reference sequence). This CDR3 has 14 amino acids. CDR3 sequence (DNA): TGTGCCAGCAGCTTGACTAGCGCTTCCTACGAGCAGTACTTC. Translation: CASSLTSASYEQYF.

This chain connects TRBV7-2 to TRBJ1-2, with a tentative D call TRBD1 (5 bases). V gave up 4 bases and J gave up 5 bases, with 8 bases separating them. This CDR3 is built from 12 residues. Germline CDR1 SGHTA, CDR2 FQGNSA. In nucleotides, the CDR3 is TGTGCCAGCAGCTCCCAGGGATATGGCTACACCTTC. Translation: CASSSQGYGYTF. Using reference TRBV7-2 and TRBJ1-2 for the parts outside the CDR3, the full variable domain is GAGVSQSPSNKVTEKGKDVELRCDPISGHTALYWYRQSLGQGLEFLIYFQGNSAPDKSGLPSDRFSAERTGGSVSTLTIQRTQQEDSAVYLCASSSQGYGYTFGSGTRLTVV.

CDR3: CASSRSVGRRNTEAFF. The CDR3 DNA reads TGTGCCAGTAGTAGGTCAGTGGGGCGACGAAACACTGAAGCTTTCTTT. The rearrangement joins TRBV19 to TRBJ1-1; D may be TRBD1 (5 bases). The CDR3 length is 16 residues. Per germline, CDR1 LNHDA and CDR2 SQIVND (reference sequence). Deletions cut 4 bases from V and 2 bases from J, with 17 bases between.

The V and J genes are TRBV18 and TRBJ1-2; D is uncertain. This CDR3 contains 17 residues. Germline CDR1 and CDR2: KGHSH and LQKENI. V was shortened by 1 base and J by 7 bases, with 22 bases between the two germline ends. Written as DNA, the CDR3 is TGTGCCAGCTCACCACTGGTCGGTCAGACCCCTGGGGTTGGCTACACCTTC. This encodes CASSPLVGQTPGVGYTF.